One and the same sample provided the 25 T cell receptor beta chains below, sequenced in a study of cytomegalovirus exposure and HLA in healthy donors (dated by TCRdb to about 2017). The library was made by the immunoSEQ multiplex PCR assay. For the multiplex PCR, a mixture combining 60 forward primers for TCR Vbeta segments and 13 reverse primers for TCR Jbeta segments was used. TCRdb took this table from immuneACCESS and kept in-frame rearrangements with V and J called. Such tables lack part of the clones; where checked against another copy, unresolved V genes explain under half of the gap, and the rest is unexplained. Present in this sample are about 59,000 clones, approximately 83% of which were seen just once. The ten most abundant clones make up more than 1.5% of the sample. Sequencing input: PBMCs. These receptor sequences come from a human donor in good health.

The CDR3 sequence: CASSLFQTGEQYF. The DNA for the CDR3 is TGCGCCAGCAGCTTGTTCCAAACGGGCGAGCAGTACTTC. This chain connects TRBV5-1 to TRBJ2-7; D uncertain. The CDR3 consists of 13 residues. V was trimmed by 1 base and J by 6 bases, leaving 11 bases between them. Germline CDR1 SGHRS, CDR2 YFSETQ.

This clone was recorded once. J is TRBJ2-7 and V is TRBV5-5; tentatively, D is TRBD1 (6 bases). V dropped 5 bases and J dropped 0 bases, with 15 bases sitting between them. The germline V gene encodes CDR1 SGHKS and CDR2 YYEKEE (reference sequence). The CDR3 length is 15 residues. CDR3: CASRAWDISSYEQYF. CDR3 DNA sequence: TGTGCCAGCAGGGCTTGGGACATAAGCTCCTACGAGCAGTACTTC.

This chain links TRBV14 with TRBJ1-3; D is ambiguous. The CDR3 runs 15 residues. Germline values: CDR1 SGHDN, CDR2 FVKESK. V was pared by 3 bases and J by 3 bases, with 12 bases between. The CDR3 coding sequence is TGTGCCAGCAGCCAGGAGACCTTGGATGGAAACACCATATATTTT. Translation: CASSQETLDGNTIYF.

The chain uses TRBV10-3 and TRBJ1-5, with 7 bases that match TRBD1. The CDR3 extends over 14 amino acids. The trim removed 2 bases at V and 3 bases at J, leaving 1 base unmatched. From germline, CDR1 is ENHRY and CDR2 SYGVKD. CDR3 DNA: TGTGCCATCAGTGAGGGACAGGCCAATCAGCCCCAGCATTTT. Encoded protein: CAISEGQANQPQHF.

V usage is TRBV7-2 and J usage is TRBJ1-2; a weak D match, TRBD1 (5 bases). From germline, CDR1 is SGHTA and CDR2 FQGNSA. CDR3 length equals 14 residues. Trimming left V 4 bases short and J 8 bases short, with 17 bases between. CDR3 sequence reads: CASSSRELSDGYTF. In nucleotides, the CDR3 is TGTGCCAGCAGCTCCAGGGAATTGAGCGACGGCTACACCTTC.

The CDR3, as DNA: TGTGCCAGCAGCTCGCTTAGGCGGAGCCCCTCTGGGGCCAACGTCCTGACTTTC. Translated: CASSSLRRSPSGANVLTF. The rearrangement links TRBV11-2 to TRBJ2-6; D call uncertain. CDR1 and CDR2 (germline): SGHAT, FQNNGV. The CDR3 extends over 18 amino acids. V lost 4 bases to trimming and J lost 0 bases, with 16 bases between them.

This rearrangement joins TRBV7-9 to TRBJ1-1, with TRBD1 as a possible D gene (5 bases). Germline assignment: CDR1 SEHNR and CDR2 FQNEAQ (reference sequence). The length of the CDR3 is 14 residues. V dropped 5 bases and J dropped 10 bases, with 20 bases sitting between them. This CDR3 is CASSPVRGTGRAFF. The CDR3 nucleotides read TGTGCCAGCAGCCCGGTAAGGGGAACTGGTAGAGCTTTCTTT. Full variable domain (rest looked up from reference TRBV7-9 and TRBJ1-1): DTGVSQNPRHKITKRGQNVTFRCDPISEHNRLYWYRQTLGQGPEFLTYFQNEAQLEKSRLLSDRFSAERPKGSFSTLEIQRTEQGDSAMYLCASSPVRGTGRAFFGQGTRLTVV.

CDR3 sequence: CASSTDRTGRYNEQFF. The CDR3 coding sequence is TGCGCCAGCAGTACGGACCGGACAGGCCGCTACAATGAGCAGTTCTTC. The rearrangement links TRBV10-1 to TRBJ2-1; 7 bases line up with TRBD1. CDR3 length equals 16 residues. Unmatched junction bases numbered 10, after V lost 5 bases and J lost 3 bases. Germline CDR1 is WNHNN and CDR2 is SYGVQD (reference sequence).

The V and J genes are TRBV10-3 and TRBJ2-5; 9 bases match TRBD1. CDR1 is ENHRY and CDR2 is SYGVKD in the germline V gene. This CDR3 region has 13 residues. V gave up 10 bases and J gave up 7 bases; unmatched junction bases: 10. CDR3 protein: CATRTGEAGTQYF. The DNA for the CDR3 is TGTGCCACCCGGACAGGGGAGGCCGGGACCCAGTACTTC.

The chain joins TRBV25-1 to TRBJ1-4; the match to TRBD1 covers 7 bases. Per germline, CDR1 MGHDK and CDR2 SYGVNS. The V segment lost 4 bases and the J segment 4 bases; nucleotides outside the gene matches: 6. The CDR3 is 15 residues long. The DNA of the CDR3 is TGTGCCAGCAGTGTACCGGGACAGTTTAATGAAAAACTGTTTTTT. It codes for CASSVPGQFNEKLFF. Looking up the rest from reference TRBV25-1 and TRBJ1-4 gives the full variable domain: EADIYQTPRYLVIGTGKKITLECSQTMGHDKMYWYQQDPGMELHLIHYSYGVNSTEKGDLSSESTVSRIRTEHFPLTLESARPSHTSQYLCASSVPGQFNEKLFFGSGTQLSVL.

The CDR3 loop reads CASSPRGNTEAFF. CDR3 in DNA: TGTGCCAGCAGCCCCCGCGGGAACACTGAAGCTTTCTTT. This chain uses TRBV16 with TRBJ1-1; D unclear. CDR3 size: 13 residues. The V end was cut by 4 bases, the J end by 1 base, with 7 bases between. Germline CDR1 reads KGHSY; CDR2 reads FQNENV.

The chain uses TRBV7-2 and TRBJ2-5, with 8 positions matching TRBD1. The CDR3 extends over 13 amino acids. Germline CDR1 is SGHTA and CDR2 is FQGNSA. V gave up 2 bases and J gave up 5 bases; unmatched junction bases: 1. This chain's CDR3 is CASSLRDRETQYF. The CDR3, as DNA: TGTGCCAGCAGCTTAAGGGACAGGGAGACCCAGTACTTC.

This chain uses TRBV4-3 with TRBJ2-1; 15 nucleotides match TRBD2. V trimming: 3 bases; J trimming: 8 bases; junction bases outside the gene matches: 11. This CDR3 is built from 18 residues. Germline-derived CDR1 and CDR2 are LGHNA and YSLEER. CDR3 coding DNA: TGCGCCAGCAGCCACCCGTCGGGACTAGCGGGAGGTAAGGATGAGCAGTTCTTC. Protein: CASSHPSGLAGGKDEQFF.

This clone was seen just once. V and J are TRBV9 and TRBJ1-1; no reliable D call. This CDR3 comprises 14 residues. The germline V gene encodes CDR1 SGDLS and CDR2 YYNGEE. Deletions cut 1 base from V and 1 base from J, with 8 bases between. CDR3 bases: TGTGCCAGCAGCGTATCCGTACAGAACACTGAAGCTTTCTTT. This translates into CASSVSVQNTEAFF.

V is TRBV28 and J is TRBJ2-4, with 8 bases identical to TRBD1. Germline CDR1 is MDHEN and CDR2 is SYDVKM. The V segment lost 1 base and the J segment 2 bases; nucleotides outside the gene matches: 7. This CDR3 is built from 17 residues. CDR3 sequence reads: CASSLSPRGRTKNIQYF. The CDR3 DNA sequence: TGTGCCAGCAGTTTATCCCCCAGGGGGCGAACCAAAAACATTCAGTACTTC. The full variable domain, its missing parts supplied by reference TRBV28 and TRBJ2-4, is DVKVTQSSRYLVKRTGEKVFLECVQDMDHENMFWYRQDPGLGLRLIYFSYDVKMKEKGDIPEGYSVSREKKERFSLILESASTNQTSMYLCASSLSPRGRTKNIQYFGAGTRLSVL.

The chain has TRBV11-2 and TRBJ2-1, with TRBD1 matching 9 bases. Germline V lookup: CDR1 SGHAT, CDR2 FQNNGV. The CDR3 spans 16 residues. V lost 0 bases to trimming and J lost 9 bases; unmatched junction nucleotides: 9. Here the CDR3 DNA reads TGTGCCAGCAGCTTAGAGGGGACAGGGAGAGTGGCTGAGCAGTTCTTC. Protein sequence: CASSLEGTGRVAEQFF. The entire variable domain, with the rest obtained from reference TRBV11-2 and TRBJ2-1, is as follows: EAGVAQSPRYKIIEKRQSVAFWCNPISGHATLYWYQQILGQGPKLLIQFQNNGVVDDSQLPKDRFSAERLKGVDSTLKIQPAKLEDSAVYLCASSLEGTGRVAEQFFGPGTRLTVL.

This clone was seen just once. The chain joins TRBV6-1 to TRBJ1-5, with D unclear. Germline CDR1 and CDR2: MNHNS and SASEGT. The CDR3 is made up of 15 amino acids. The V and J ends lost 0 bases and 0 bases respectively, with 6 bases between them. The CDR3: CASSEAIHSNQPQHF. The CDR3 DNA sequence: TGTGCCAGCAGTGAAGCAATCCATAGCAATCAGCCCCAGCATTTT.

This chain uses TRBV18 with TRBJ1-4; 8 bases line up with TRBD1. CDR1 and CDR2 from the germline V gene are KGHSH and LQKENI. CDR3 length equals 15 residues. The trim removed 9 bases at V and 5 bases at J, leaving 11 bases unmatched. The CDR3: CASQARQGINEKLFF. The DNA of the CDR3 is TGTGCCAGTCAAGCCCGACAGGGGATAAATGAAAAACTGTTTTTT.

This clone has only one observation. The chain joins TRBV19 to TRBJ1-2; 9 bases line up with TRBD1. The V gene end was trimmed by 8 bases and the J gene end by 8 bases; junction bases not matched to a gene: 12. Looked up from germline, CDR1 is LNHDA and CDR2 is SQIVND (reference sequence). This CDR3 is built from 14 residues. CDR3: CASSFRDRVSGYTF. CDR3 sequence (DNA): TGTGCCAGTTCCTTTCGGGACAGGGTTTCAGGCTACACCTTC.

This sequence joins TRBV6-6 and TRBJ1-4; D is unresolved. CDR3 length: 13 residues. Germline lookup yields CDR1 MNHNY and CDR2 SVGAGI (reference sequence). V shed 0 bases and J shed 4 bases, with 3 bases lying between them. Here the CDR3 DNA reads TGTGCCAGCAGTTACTCGAGTAATGAAAAACTGTTTTTT. Its protein product is CASSYSSNEKLFF.

The gene calls are TRBV18 and TRBJ1-1; D ambiguous. CDR1 and CDR2 (germline): KGHSH, LQKENI. Trimming took off 3 bases at V and 1 base at J, with 12 bases between the two ends. The CDR3 is 15 residues long. The DNA of the CDR3 is TGTGCCAGCTCACCGGCCCAGAGAGGGAACACTGAAGCTTTCTTT. Translated: CASSPAQRGNTEAFF. Based on the CDR3 plus reference TRBV18 and TRBJ1-1, the full variable domain is NAGVMQNPRHLVRRRGQEARLRCSPMKGHSHVYWYRQLPEEGLKFMVYLQKENIIDESGMPKERFSAEFPKEGPSILRIQQVVRGDSAAYFCASSPAQRGNTEAFFGQGTRLTVV.

This clone occurred once. The rearrangement uses TRBV4-2 and TRBJ2-7; 9 nucleotides agree with TRBD1. Trimming took 5 bases from V and 2 from J; bases not matched to a gene: 7. The CDR3 is 15 residues long. Per germline, CDR1 LGHNA and CDR2 YNFKEQ. Here the CDR3 reads CASSNPGQGTYEQYF. CDR3 in DNA: TGTGCCAGCAGCAACCCGGGACAGGGAACCTACGAGCAGTACTTC.

This clone was observed a few times. This chain joins TRBV4-1 and TRBJ1-4, with D unclear. The CDR3 is made up of 16 amino acids. The germline V gene has CDR1 MGHRA and CDR2 YSYEKL. V was pared by 0 bases and J by 2 bases, with 10 bases between. The CDR3 DNA is TGCGCCAGCAGCCAAGATGCGAGGGCGACTAATGAAAAACTGTTTTTT. Translating gives CASSQDARATNEKLFF.

This clone occurred a few times. Because the CDR3's place on the DNA is in doubt, the DNA is left out and the CDR3 is given as listed by TCRdb. The J gene is TRBJ2-5, the V gene TRBV21-1; the DNA was not compared with TRBD1, the D call given in the table. TRBV21-1 is designated a pseudogene. The CDR3 numbers 18 amino acids, ends counted. This chain's CDR3 is CASSKWARGTVGQETQYF.

The genes are TRBV10-2 and TRBJ2-7; D might be TRBD1 (5 bases). Germline V lookup: CDR1 WSHSY, CDR2 SAAADI. The CDR3 contains 14 residues. V was clipped by 0 bases and J by 3 bases, with 9 bases between them. The CDR3 sequence is CASSESGRVYEQYF. The DNA of the CDR3 is TGCGCCAGCAGTGAGTCGGGCAGGGTCTACGAGCAGTACTTC.